This T cell receptor beta chain was documented in a study of CD8 T cells in Susac syndrome (dated by TCRdb to between 2018 and 2020). Study-wide context: Repertoire sequencing was used to test whether CD8+ T cell activation and differentiation in Susac syndrome was antigen driven. Overall study results and their limits: The TCR sequencing and HLA analysis was acknowledged to have included a relatively small number of individuals.

Cut back by 5 bases and 0 bases, the V and J ends lie 6 bases apart. For CDR1 and CDR2, the germline V gene (reference sequence) lists DFQATT and SNEGSKA. From cysteine to phenylalanine, the CDR3 is 12 amino acids long. Just CDR3 DNA is preserved here, 36 bases in frame from base 1. Peripheral blood CD8+ and CD4+ T cells from healthy donors, Susac syndrome patients and multiple sclerosis patients were profiled by high-throughput TCR beta sequencing. Multiple sclerosis controls were treatment-naive patients with stable or active relapsing-remitting disease fulfilling revised McDonald criteria. Bulk CD8+ and CD4+ T cells were purified by magnetic negative isolation, whereas CD8+ TEMRA cells were enriched by FACS. Blood was collected in EDTA tubes and processed within 24 hours, with PBMCs isolated through density gradient centrifugation. PBMCs intended for TCR sequencing were cryopreserved in liquid nitrogen and were subsequently thawed in a 37 degrees C water bath. Purity of sorted or isolated CD4+, CD8+ and CD8+ TEMRA cells was at least 90%.

On this clonotype: Its cognate antigen has yet to be identified. No base quality values were provided; no much bigger clone lies one nucleotide off.

RNA was extracted with the RNeasy kit and 0.5 to 1 ug was reverse transcribed using random hexamers. The immunoSEQ multiplex PCR assay, which covers 54 Vbeta and 13 Jbeta segments, was used to amplify TCR beta CDR3 regions. To correct PCR amplification bias, a synthetic template baseline was used for both primer optimization and computational correction. Turning to the authors' computational methods: Reads were annotated to V, D and J genes per IMGT and analyzed with immunoSEQ Analyzer, keeping only productive sequences. Clonality was calculated as one minus the Shannon entropy normalized by log2 of the number of productive unique sequences. For each patient and control, public and private clones were evaluated within the 100 most prevalent clones. Clones were defined as Susac-specific if absent from the healthy and MS cohorts, from over a thousand published viral clones and from other ImmuneACCESS disease sequences. TCRdb ran its own pipeline on the public reads, namely fastp trimming at Q25 and MiXCR clone calling, and kept in-frame beta chains. Every entry covers one CDR3 protein and lists the most common genes and DNA from its rows. The V and J calls were not made by the authors but by TCRdb's processing. The sample data list 200,000 or so distinct CDR3 sequences, and nearly 95% of these were observed just once. Of the sample, about 0.096% falls within the top ten clones.

This receptor chain uses TRBV20-1 and TRBJ2-3; the D segment could be TRBD2, given 5 matching bases. The source is a human donor with multiple sclerosis. The sample comprised CD4+ T cells from PBMCs. The CDR3 protein is CSAWRSTDTQYF. In nucleotides, the sequence is TGCAGTGCTTGGAGGAGCACAGATACGCAGTATTTT.